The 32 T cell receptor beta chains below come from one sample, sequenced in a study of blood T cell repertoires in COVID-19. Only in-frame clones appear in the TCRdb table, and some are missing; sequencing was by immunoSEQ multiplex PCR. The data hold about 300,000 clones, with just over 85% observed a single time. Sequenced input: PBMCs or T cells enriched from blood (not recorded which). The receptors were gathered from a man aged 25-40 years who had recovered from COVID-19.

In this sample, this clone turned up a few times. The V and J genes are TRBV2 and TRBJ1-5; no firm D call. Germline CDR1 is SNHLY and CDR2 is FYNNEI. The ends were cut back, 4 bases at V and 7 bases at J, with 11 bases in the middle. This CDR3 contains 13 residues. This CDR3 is CASSVRQWQPQHF. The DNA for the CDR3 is TGTGCCAGCAGTGTGCGACAATGGCAGCCCCAGCATTTT.

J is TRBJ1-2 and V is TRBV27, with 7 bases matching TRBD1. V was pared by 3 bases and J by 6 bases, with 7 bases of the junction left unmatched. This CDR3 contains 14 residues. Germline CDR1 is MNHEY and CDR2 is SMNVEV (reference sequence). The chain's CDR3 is CASSLTGWGNGYTF. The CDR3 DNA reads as TGTGCCAGCAGTTTGACAGGGTGGGGGAATGGCTACACCTTC.

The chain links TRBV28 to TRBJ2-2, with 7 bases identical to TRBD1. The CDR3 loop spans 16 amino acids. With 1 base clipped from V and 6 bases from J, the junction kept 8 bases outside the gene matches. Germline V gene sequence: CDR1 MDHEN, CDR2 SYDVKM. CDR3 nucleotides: TGTGCCAGCAGTTTATCGGCGACAGGGTTGGCCGGGGAGCTGTTTTTT. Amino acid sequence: CASSLSATGLAGELFF.

The CDR3 region is CASSSGLDTEAFF. CDR3 nucleotide sequence: TGTGCCAGCTCATCAGGGTTGGACACTGAAGCTTTCTTT. The V gene is TRBV18, the J gene TRBJ1-1, with D tentatively TRBD1 (5 bases). This CDR3 region has 13 residues. The germline V and J ends were trimmed by 5 bases and 3 bases, with 10 bases remaining between them. In germline, CDR1 is KGHSH, CDR2 LQKENI.

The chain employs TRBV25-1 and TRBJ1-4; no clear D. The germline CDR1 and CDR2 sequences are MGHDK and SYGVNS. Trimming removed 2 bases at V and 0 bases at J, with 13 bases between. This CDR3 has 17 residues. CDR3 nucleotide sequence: TGTGCCAGCAGTGAAGGGCCAGGAATTCCAACTAATGAAAAACTGTTTTTT. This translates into CASSEGPGIPTNEKLFF.

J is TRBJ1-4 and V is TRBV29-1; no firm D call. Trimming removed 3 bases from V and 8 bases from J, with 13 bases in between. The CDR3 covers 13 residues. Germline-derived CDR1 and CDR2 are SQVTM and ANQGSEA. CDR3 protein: CSVDRLSGEKLFF. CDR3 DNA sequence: TGCAGCGTTGACCGGTTATCCGGGGAAAAACTGTTTTTT.

The CDR3 reads CASSEYKQGYQPQHF. The DNA for the CDR3 is TGTGCCAGCAGTGAATATAAACAGGGATACCAGCCCCAGCATTTT. This chain uses TRBV25-1 with TRBJ1-5, with D perhaps TRBD1 (6 bases). Germline loops: CDR1 MGHDK, CDR2 SYGVNS. V gave up 0 bases and J gave up 7 bases, with 13 bases separating them. This CDR3 is built from 15 residues.

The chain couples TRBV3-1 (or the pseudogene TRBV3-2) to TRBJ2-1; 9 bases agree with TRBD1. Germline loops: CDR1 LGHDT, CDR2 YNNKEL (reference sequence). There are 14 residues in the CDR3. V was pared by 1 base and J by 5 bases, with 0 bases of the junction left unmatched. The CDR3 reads CASSQGQGDNEQFF. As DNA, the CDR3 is TGTGCCAGCAGCCAAGGACAGGGGGACAATGAGCAGTTCTTC.

The CDR3 region is CSAGQGGNQPQHF. As DNA, the CDR3 is TGCAGCGCGGGACAGGGCGGCAATCAGCCCCAGCATTTT. This chain joins TRBV29-1 and TRBJ1-5; TRBD1 aligns across 9 bases. V shed 7 bases and J 2 bases; nucleotides not matched to a gene: 3. CDR3 length: 13 amino acids. The germline V gene encodes CDR1 SQVTM and CDR2 ANQGSEA.

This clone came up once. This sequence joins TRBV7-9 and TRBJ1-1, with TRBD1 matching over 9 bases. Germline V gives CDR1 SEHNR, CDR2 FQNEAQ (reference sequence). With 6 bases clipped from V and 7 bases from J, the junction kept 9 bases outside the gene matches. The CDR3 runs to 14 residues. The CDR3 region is CASSPRDRVVEAFF. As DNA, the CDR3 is TGTGCCAGCAGTCCCCGGGACAGGGTTGTTGAAGCTTTCTTT.

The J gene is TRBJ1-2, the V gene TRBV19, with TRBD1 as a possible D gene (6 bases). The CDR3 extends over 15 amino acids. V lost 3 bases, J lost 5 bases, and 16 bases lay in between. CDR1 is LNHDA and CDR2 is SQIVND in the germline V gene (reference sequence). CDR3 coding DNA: TGTGCCAGTAGTATGGGGCAGGGGCGCCTTTATGGCTACACCTTC. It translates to CASSMGQGRLYGYTF.

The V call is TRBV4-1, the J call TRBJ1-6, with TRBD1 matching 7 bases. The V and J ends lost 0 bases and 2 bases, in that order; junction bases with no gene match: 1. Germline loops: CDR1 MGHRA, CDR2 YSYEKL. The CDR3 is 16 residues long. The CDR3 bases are TGCGCCAGCAGCCAAGATGGGACAGCCTATAATTCACCCCTCCACTTT. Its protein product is CASSQDGTAYNSPLHF.

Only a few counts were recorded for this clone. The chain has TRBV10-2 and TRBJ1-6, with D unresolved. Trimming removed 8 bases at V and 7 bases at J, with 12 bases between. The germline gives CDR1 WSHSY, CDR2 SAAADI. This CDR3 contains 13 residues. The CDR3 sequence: CASGGQANSPLHF. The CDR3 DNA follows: TGCGCCAGCGGAGGGCAGGCCAATTCACCCCTCCACTTT.

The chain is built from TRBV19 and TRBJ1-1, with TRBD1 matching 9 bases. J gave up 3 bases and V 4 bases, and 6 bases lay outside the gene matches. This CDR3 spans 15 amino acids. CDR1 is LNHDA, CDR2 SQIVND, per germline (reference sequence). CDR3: CASSRAGQGDTEAFF. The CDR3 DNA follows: TGTGCCAGTAGTAGAGCGGGACAGGGCGACACTGAAGCTTTCTTT.

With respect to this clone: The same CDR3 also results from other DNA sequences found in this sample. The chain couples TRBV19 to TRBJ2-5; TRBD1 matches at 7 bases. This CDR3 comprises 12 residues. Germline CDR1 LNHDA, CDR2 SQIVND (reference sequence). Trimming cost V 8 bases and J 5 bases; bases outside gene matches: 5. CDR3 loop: CASRGGRETQYF. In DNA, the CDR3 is TGTGCCAGTCGAGGGGGCCGGGAGACCCAGTACTTC.

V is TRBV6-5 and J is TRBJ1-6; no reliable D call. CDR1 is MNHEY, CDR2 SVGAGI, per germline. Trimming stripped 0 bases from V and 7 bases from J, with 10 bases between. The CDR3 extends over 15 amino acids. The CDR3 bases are TGTGCCAGCAGTTACTCGAGGCAAATCAATTCACCCCTCCACTTT. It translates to CASSYSRQINSPLHF.

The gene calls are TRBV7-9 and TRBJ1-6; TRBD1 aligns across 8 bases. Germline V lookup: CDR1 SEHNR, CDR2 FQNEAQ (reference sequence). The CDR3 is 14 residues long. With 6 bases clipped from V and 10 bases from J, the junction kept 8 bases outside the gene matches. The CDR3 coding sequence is TGTGCCAGCAGGCCACAGGGGGATAGGTCACCCCTCCACTTT. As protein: CASRPQGDRSPLHF.

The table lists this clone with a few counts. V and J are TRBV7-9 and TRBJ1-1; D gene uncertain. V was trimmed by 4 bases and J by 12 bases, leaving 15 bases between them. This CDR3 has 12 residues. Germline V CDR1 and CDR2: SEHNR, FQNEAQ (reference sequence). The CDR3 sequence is CASSSTSSASFF. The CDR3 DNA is TGTGCCAGCAGCTCAACTTCCTCCGCGTCTTTCTTT. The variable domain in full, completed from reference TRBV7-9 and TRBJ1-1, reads DTGVSQNPRHKITKRGQNVTFRCDPISEHNRLYWYRQTLGQGPEFLTYFQNEAQLEKSRLLSDRFSAERPKGSFSTLEIQRTEQGDSAMYLCASSSTSSASFFGQGTRLTVV.

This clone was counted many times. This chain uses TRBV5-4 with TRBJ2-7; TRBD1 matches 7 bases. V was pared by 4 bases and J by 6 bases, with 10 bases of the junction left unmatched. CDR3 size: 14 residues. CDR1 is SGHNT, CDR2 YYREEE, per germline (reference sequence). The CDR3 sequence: CASSPERQGSEQYF. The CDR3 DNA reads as TGTGCCAGCAGCCCAGAACGACAGGGCAGCGAGCAGTACTTC.

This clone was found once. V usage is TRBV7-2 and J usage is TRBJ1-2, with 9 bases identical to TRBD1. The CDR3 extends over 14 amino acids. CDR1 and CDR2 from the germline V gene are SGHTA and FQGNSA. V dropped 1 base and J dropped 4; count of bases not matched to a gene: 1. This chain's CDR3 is CASSLVGQGYGYTF. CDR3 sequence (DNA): TGTGCCAGCAGCTTAGTGGGACAGGGCTATGGCTACACCTTC.

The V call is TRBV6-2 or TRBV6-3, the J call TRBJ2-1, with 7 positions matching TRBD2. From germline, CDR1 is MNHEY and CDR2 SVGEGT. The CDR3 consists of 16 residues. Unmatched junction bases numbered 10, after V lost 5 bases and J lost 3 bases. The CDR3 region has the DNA TGTGCCAGCAGTCCCAATCTAGCGGACCTCTACAATGAGCAGTTCTTC. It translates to CASSPNLADLYNEQFF.

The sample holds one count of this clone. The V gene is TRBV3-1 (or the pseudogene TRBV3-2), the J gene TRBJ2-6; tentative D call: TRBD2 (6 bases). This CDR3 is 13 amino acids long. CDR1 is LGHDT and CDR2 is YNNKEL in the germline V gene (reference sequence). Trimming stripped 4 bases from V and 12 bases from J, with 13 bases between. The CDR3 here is CASSLEGFGVLTF. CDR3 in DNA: TGTGCCAGCAGCCTGGAGGGATTCGGCGTCCTGACTTTC.

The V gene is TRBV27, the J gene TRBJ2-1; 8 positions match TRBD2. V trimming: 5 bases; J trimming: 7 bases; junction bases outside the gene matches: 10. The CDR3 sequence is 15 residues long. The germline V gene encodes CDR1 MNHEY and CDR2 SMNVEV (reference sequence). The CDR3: CASSLHGGAMNEQFF. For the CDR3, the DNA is TGTGCCAGCAGTCTCCACGGGGGGGCAATGAATGAGCAGTTCTTC.

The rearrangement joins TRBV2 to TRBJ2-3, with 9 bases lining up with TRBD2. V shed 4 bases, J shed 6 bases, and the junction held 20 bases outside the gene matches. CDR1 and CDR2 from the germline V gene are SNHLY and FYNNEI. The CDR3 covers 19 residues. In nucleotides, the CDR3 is TGTGCCAGCAGTGGTTTGGGCGGGAGGGCCCGAAAGGAGAGGGATACGCAGTATTTT. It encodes CASSGLGGRARKERDTQYF.

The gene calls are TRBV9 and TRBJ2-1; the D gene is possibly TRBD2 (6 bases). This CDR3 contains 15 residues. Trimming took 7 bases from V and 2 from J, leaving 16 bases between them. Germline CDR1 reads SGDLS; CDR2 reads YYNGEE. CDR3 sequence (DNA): TGTGCCAGCGGATTTGGAGGGAGTACCTACAATGAGCAGTTCTTC. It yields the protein CASGFGGSTYNEQFF.

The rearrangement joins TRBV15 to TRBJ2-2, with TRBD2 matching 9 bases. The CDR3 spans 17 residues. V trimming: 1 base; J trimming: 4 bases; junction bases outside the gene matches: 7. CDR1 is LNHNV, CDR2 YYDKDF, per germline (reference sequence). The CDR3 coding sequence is TGTGCCACCAGCAGAGGCGGTAGCGGGAGACCCACCGGGGAGCTGTTTTTT. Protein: CATSRGGSGRPTGELFF.

The CDR3 is CARSATGQTYNSPLHF. CDR3 nucleotides: TGTGCCAGAAGCGCCACAGGGCAAACCTATAATTCACCCCTCCACTTT. This chain connects TRBV5-3 to TRBJ1-6; TRBD1 might be the D (6 bases). TRBV5-3 is treated as an ORF (open reading frame) with a function not yet certain. Deletions cut 4 bases from V and 2 bases from J, with 13 bases between. The CDR3 has 16 amino acids.

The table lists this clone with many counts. The CDR3 DNA is TGTGCCCGACGGGTCCCGTCCACTAGCACAGATACGCAGTATTTT. Translation gives CARRVPSTSTDTQYF. The rearrangement joins TRBV2 to TRBJ2-3; D is ambiguous. CDR1 is SNHLY, CDR2 FYNNEI, per germline. Trimming stripped 11 bases from V and 0 bases from J, with 18 bases between. CDR3 length: 15 residues. Complete variable domain (other parts from reference TRBV2 and TRBJ2-3): EPEVTQTPSHQVTQMGQEVILRCVPISNHLYFYWYRQILGQKVEFLVSFYNNEISEKSEIFDDQFSVERPDGSNFTLKIRSTKLEDSAMYFCARRVPSTSTDTQYFGPGTRLTVL.

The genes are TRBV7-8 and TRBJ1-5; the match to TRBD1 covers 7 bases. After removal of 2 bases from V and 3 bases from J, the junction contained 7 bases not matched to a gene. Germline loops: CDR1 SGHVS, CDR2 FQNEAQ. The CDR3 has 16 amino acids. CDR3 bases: TGTGCCAGCAGCTTAACTCGGGGGACAGTCAATCAGCCCCAGCATTTT. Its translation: CASSLTRGTVNQPQHF.

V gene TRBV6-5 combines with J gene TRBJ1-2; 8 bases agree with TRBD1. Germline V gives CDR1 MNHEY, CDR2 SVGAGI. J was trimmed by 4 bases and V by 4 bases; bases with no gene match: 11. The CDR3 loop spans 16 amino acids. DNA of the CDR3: TGTGCCAGCAGTTCTATTAGGACAGGGTTCGTCTATGGCTACACCTTC. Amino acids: CASSSIRTGFVYGYTF.

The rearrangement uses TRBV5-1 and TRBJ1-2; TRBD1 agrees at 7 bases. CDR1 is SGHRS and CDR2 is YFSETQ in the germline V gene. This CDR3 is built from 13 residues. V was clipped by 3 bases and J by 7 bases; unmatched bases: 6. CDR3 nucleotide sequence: TGCGCCAGCAGCTCGACAGGGTATGGTGGCTACACCTTC. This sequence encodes CASSSTGYGGYTF.

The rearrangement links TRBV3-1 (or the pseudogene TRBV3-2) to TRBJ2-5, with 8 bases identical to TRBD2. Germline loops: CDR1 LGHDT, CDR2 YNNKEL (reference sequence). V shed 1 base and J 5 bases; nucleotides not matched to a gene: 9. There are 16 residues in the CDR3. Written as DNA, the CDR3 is TGTGCCAGCAGCCAAGGGGACGGGAGGGCCTTTGAGACCCAGTACTTC. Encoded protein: CASSQGDGRAFETQYF.